A selection of T cell receptor beta chains follows, all from one sample in a study of T-cell memory formation after mild COVID-19. TCRdb reprocessed the 5' RACE reads with MiXCR, giving one entry per CDR3 protein. The top ten clones hold around 9% of a sample with about 430,000 distinct CDR3 sequences, 20% to 25% of them seen once. Specimen: PBMCs or a T cell subset sorted from them (not recorded which). The receptors originated from an adult woman who had mild COVID-19 (a few samples of this study predate the infection). Cell type and time point are not known. Each CDR3 is given with its conserved first and last residue. D genes are given only for firm matches. Clone size, where shown, is once, few, many, or a class for clones that have expanded.

v_gene	abundance	j_gene	d_gene	CDR3nt	CDR3aa
TRBV29-1	few	TRBJ2-5	TRBD1	TGCAGCGTTGTACAGGGGGGCGCTGAGACCCAGTACTTC	CSVVQGGAETQYF
TRBV18	-	TRBJ2-1	-	TGTGCCAGCTCACCCTCACTCAGCGGGTTATACAATGAGCAGTTCTTC	CASSPSLSGLYNEQFF
TRBV20-1	-	TRBJ1-2	TRBD1	TGCAGTGCAACCAAGGGACAGACTAACTATGGCTACACCTTC	CSATKGQTNYGYTF
TRBV20-1	few	TRBJ2-5	-	TGCAGTGCGGGGACCAGCGTCCTGGAGACCCAGTACTTC	CSAGTSVLETQYF
TRBV7-9	-	TRBJ1-2	-	TGTGCCAGCAGTTCTGCCCCTAACTATGGCTACACCTTC	CASSSAPNYGYTF
TRBV11-3	few	TRBJ1-2	-	TGTGCCAGCAGCTTAGGGGGCAAAGCTAACTATGGCTACACCTTC	CASSLGGKANYGYTF
TRBV3-1	-	TRBJ2-1	-	TGTGCCAGCAGCCCGACTAGGAGCTATGAGCAGTTCTTC	CASSPTRSYEQFF
TRBV7-9	few	TRBJ2-1	TRBD2	TGTGCCAGCAGCTCGGGAGGAACCGGTGAGCAGTTCTTC	CASSSGGTGEQFF
TRBV18	-	TRBJ2-7	TRBD1	TGTGCCAGCTCACCCAGCGGGACAGGGGCCCACGAGCAGTACTTC	CASSPSGTGAHEQYF
TRBV7-9	few	TRBJ2-1	TRBD1	TGTGCCAGCAGCCTAGGACAGGGGGGCCCTGGCTCGTCCTTC	CASSLGQGGPGSSF